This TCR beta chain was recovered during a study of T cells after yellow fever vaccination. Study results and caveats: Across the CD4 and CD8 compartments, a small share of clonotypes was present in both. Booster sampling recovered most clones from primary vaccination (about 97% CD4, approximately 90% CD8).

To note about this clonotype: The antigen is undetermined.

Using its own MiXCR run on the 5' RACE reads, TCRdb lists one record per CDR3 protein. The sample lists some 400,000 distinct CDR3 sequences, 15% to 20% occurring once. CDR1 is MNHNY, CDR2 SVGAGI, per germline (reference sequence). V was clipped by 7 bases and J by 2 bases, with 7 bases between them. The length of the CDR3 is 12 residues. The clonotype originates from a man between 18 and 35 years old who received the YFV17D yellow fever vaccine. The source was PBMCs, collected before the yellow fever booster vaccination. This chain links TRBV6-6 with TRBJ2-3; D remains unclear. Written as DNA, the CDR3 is TGTGCCAGCACCCCCGACACAGATACGCAGTATTTT. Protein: CASTPDTDTQYF.